One and the same sample provided the 23 T cell receptor beta chains below, sequenced in a study of blood T cells in healthy people across ages. A second PCR, run for about 7 to 11 cycles, used a sample-barcoded 5' primer plus a J-beta primer mix. TCRdb reanalysed the 5' RACE reads using MiXCR and keeps one entry per CDR3 protein. The table has approximately 680,000 distinct CDR3 sequences, approximately 31% seen once; the top ten hold approximately 15%. The material sequenced was blood. Receptor source: a woman at least 80 years old in good health.

This clonotype showed up just a few times. This chain links TRBV6-1 with TRBJ1-6; no clear D. The V gene lost 6 bases and the J gene lost 8 bases, with 2 bases spanning the gap. CDR1 MNHNS and CDR2 SASEGT come from the germline V gene. The CDR3 length is 10 residues. DNA of the CDR3: TGTGCCAGCAGCCATTCACCCCTCCACTTT. It specifies CASSHSPLHF.

This clonotype was observed at least ten times. V is TRBV12-3 or TRBV12-4 and J is TRBJ2-1; 8 bases line up with TRBD1. After removal of 6 bases from V and 4 bases from J, the junction contained 8 bases not matched to a gene. The CDR3 spans 15 residues. The CDR3 region is CASRQRGQEYNEQFF. CDR3 nucleotide sequence: TGTGCCAGCAGGCAACGGGGACAGGAGTACAATGAGCAGTTCTTC.

This clonotype was counted a few times. This rearrangement joins TRBV20-1 to TRBJ2-2; no clear D. The CDR3 consists of 17 residues. Germline loops: CDR1 DFQATT, CDR2 SNEGSKA (reference sequence). V was clipped by 0 bases and J by 1 base, with 15 bases between them. CDR3 region: CSARDVSHPVNTGELFF. Here the CDR3 DNA reads TGCAGTGCTAGAGATGTGTCCCACCCGGTGAACACCGGGGAGCTGTTTTTT.

This clonotype was detected ten times or more. The chain carries TRBV30 and TRBJ1-2; 7 bases map to TRBD1. The CDR3 consists of 12 residues. V trimming: 5 bases; J trimming: 9 bases; junction bases outside the gene matches: 9. CDR1 GTSNPN and CDR2 SVGIG come from the germline V gene (reference sequence). CDR3 bases: TGTGCCTGGGCCCATCAGGGGGATCGCTACACCTTC. Translated, it gives CAWAHQGDRYTF.

This clonotype was detected many times. The rearrangement joins TRBV10-3 to TRBJ2-6; 8 nucleotides match TRBD1. Germline V gives CDR1 ENHRY, CDR2 SYGVKD. This CDR3 region has 17 residues. The junction had 6 bases not matched to a gene; V was cut back by 3 bases and J by 2 bases. This chain's CDR3 is CAISDHGQGAGANVLTF. The CDR3 nucleotides read TGTGCCATCAGTGATCACGGACAGGGTGCTGGGGCCAACGTCCTGACTTTC.

This clonotype was recorded at least ten times. The gene calls are TRBV11-2 and TRBJ2-1; weak D call: TRBD2 (5 bases). This CDR3 has 13 residues. Between the trimmed V and J ends, which lost 1 base and 10 bases, there was a span of 11 bases. Germline assignment: CDR1 SGHAT and CDR2 FQNNGV. This CDR3 reads CASSLAAGVEQFF. The CDR3 DNA reads as TGTGCCAGCAGCTTAGCAGCCGGGGTCGAGCAGTTCTTC.

This clonotype appeared many times. The chain has TRBV14 and TRBJ2-3, with D hard to call. The CDR3 runs to 17 residues. The germline V and J ends were trimmed by 4 bases and 0 bases, with 17 bases remaining between them. CDR1 is SGHDN and CDR2 is FVKESK in the germline V gene. The CDR3 nucleotides are TGTGCCAGCAGCCCCCTCCCGCGGAGACGTAGCACAGATACGCAGTATTTT. It yields the protein CASSPLPRRRSTDTQYF.

The J gene is TRBJ1-1, the V gene TRBV12-3 or TRBV12-4; D ambiguous. The CDR3 is 14 amino acids. Between the trimmed V and J ends, which lost 1 base and 6 bases, there was a span of 12 bases. The CDR3 nucleotides are TGTGCCAGCAGTTTAGGTGGCGGGAGGCCTGAAGCTTTCTTT. The encoded protein is CASSLGGGRPEAFF.

The chain combines TRBV7-6 with TRBJ2-7; TRBD1 matches at 7 bases. This CDR3 contains 14 residues. Trimming removed 5 bases from V and 2 bases from J; junction bases left unmatched: 6. CDR1 SGHVS and CDR2 FNYEAQ come from the germline V gene. Here the CDR3 reads CASSHRDSPYEQYF. Written as DNA, the CDR3 is TGTGCCAGCAGCCACCGGGACAGTCCCTACGAGCAGTACTTC.

The chain joins TRBV6-4 to TRBJ1-1; D possibly corresponds to TRBD1 (5 bases). V was shortened by 3 bases and J by 6 bases, with 14 bases between the two germline ends. The CDR3 spans 14 residues. Looked up from germline, CDR1 is MRHNA and CDR2 is SNTAGT. The CDR3 sequence is CASSEDTQSAEAFF. The CDR3 region has the DNA TGTGCCAGCAGTGAGGACACCCAGTCCGCTGAAGCTTTCTTT.

About this clonotype: This may come from a read error, since a much larger clone is one base off. This chain uses TRBV6-5 with TRBJ2-3; maybe TRBD2 (5 bases). V lost 8 bases and J 2 bases, leaving 11 bases between the germline ends. Germline V CDR1 and CDR2: MNHEY, SVGAGI. This CDR3 is 13 amino acids long. CDR3 DNA: TGTGCCAGCTGGAAGGACTTCACAGATACGCAGTATTTT. As protein: CASWKDFTDTQYF.

This clonotype has ten or more counts. The chain carries TRBV5-1 and TRBJ2-7; D gene uncertain. The germline V and J ends were trimmed by 2 bases and 3 bases, with 12 bases remaining between them. Per the germline V gene, CDR1 is SGHRS and CDR2 is YFSETQ. The CDR3 totals 14 residues. Here the CDR3 reads CASSFGRFNYEQYF. In DNA, the CDR3 is TGCGCCAGCAGCTTTGGCAGGTTTAACTACGAGCAGTACTTC. Together with reference TRBV5-1 and TRBJ2-7, the CDR3 gives the full variable domain: KAGVTQTPRYLIKTRGQQVTLSCSPISGHRSVSWYQQTPGQGLQFLFEYFSETQRNKGNFPGRFSGRQFSNSRSEMNVSTLELGDSALYLCASSFGRFNYEQYFGPGTRLTVT.

The V call is TRBV7-3, the J call TRBJ2-1; 7 bases line up with TRBD2. J lost 6 bases, V lost 4 bases, and 6 bases had no gene match. The CDR3 runs to 14 residues. Germline-derived CDR1 and CDR2 are SGHTA and FQGTGA. CDR3 sequence: CASSSGGSFNEQFF. In DNA form, the CDR3 reads TGTGCCAGCAGCTCGGGAGGTAGCTTCAATGAGCAGTTCTTC.

This chain links TRBV5-1 with TRBJ2-1, with D tentatively TRBD2 (6 bases). This CDR3 has 17 amino acids. V was pared by 8 bases and J by 9 bases, with 30 bases between. Germline V gene data show CDR1 as SGHRS and CDR2 as YFSETQ. CDR3 sequence (DNA): TGCGCCAGACCGGGCCAAACGGGGGTAAACGTGGGTGGTGAGCAGTTCTTC. Protein product: CARPGQTGVNVGGEQFF.

The gene calls are TRBV6-2 or TRBV6-3 and TRBJ1-2; no reliable D call. V was clipped by 2 bases and J by 8 bases, with 9 bases between them. Germline V gene data show CDR1 as MNHEY and CDR2 as SVGEGT. The CDR3 consists of 12 residues. DNA of the CDR3: TGTGCCAGCAGTTACAACGATGGGGGCTACACCTTC. Encoded protein: CASSYNDGGYTF.

Turning to this clonotype: A much larger clone lies one base from this, so it may be a read error. V usage is TRBV5-1 and J usage is TRBJ1-2; D remains unclear. Germline CDR1 reads SGHRS; CDR2 reads YFSETQ. V was shortened by 0 bases and J by 12 bases, with 15 bases between the two germline ends. The CDR3 extends over 13 amino acids. CDR3 residues: CASSLGPDTGHTF. In nucleotides, the CDR3 is TGCGCCAGCAGCTTGGGTCCTGATACGGGCCACACCTTC.

This clonotype was counted ten times or more. This chain links TRBV6-5 with TRBJ2-1, with 11 positions matching TRBD2. Germline CDR1 and CDR2: MNHEY and SVGAGI. V lost 6 bases to trimming and J lost 4 bases; unmatched junction nucleotides: 5. CDR3 length: 15 amino acids. The CDR3 here is CASRPSGGLYNEQFF. CDR3 nucleotide sequence: TGTGCCAGCAGACCTAGCGGGGGGCTTTACAATGAGCAGTTCTTC.

This clonotype has a count of ten or more. CDR3 residues: CASRDDGGLYNEQFF. The CDR3 DNA reads as TGTGCCAGCAGAGACGACGGGGGGCTGTACAATGAGCAGTTCTTC. The chain recombines TRBV12-3 or TRBV12-4 with TRBJ2-1, with D possibly being TRBD2 (7 bases). The CDR3 totals 15 residues. V was clipped by 6 bases and J by 4 bases, with 16 bases between them.

This clonotype has only a few counts. The V gene is TRBV6-2 or TRBV6-3, the J gene TRBJ1-2; D is undetermined. Between the trimmed V and J ends, which lost 7 bases and 4 bases, there was a span of 16 bases. In germline, CDR1 is MNHEY, CDR2 SVGEGT. CDR3 length: 14 residues. The CDR3 DNA sequence: TGTGCCAGCATAATCGACGGGCAGAGCTATGGCTACACCTTC. Protein product: CASIIDGQSYGYTF.

At least ten counts were recorded for this clonotype. The chain is built from TRBV6-2 or TRBV6-3 and TRBJ2-3, with a weak D call TRBD1 (5 bases). V was cut by 6 bases and J by 2 bases, with 15 bases left in between. The CDR3 totals 15 residues. CDR1 and CDR2 from the germline V gene are MNHEY and SVGEGT. In DNA form, the CDR3 reads TGTGCCAGCAGACCCCAAGGGGCCCACACAGATACGCAGTATTTT. As protein: CASRPQGAHTDTQYF.

This chain links TRBV3-1 with TRBJ2-3, with TRBD2 as a possible D gene (6 bases). This CDR3 spans 16 amino acids. CDR1 and CDR2 from the germline V gene are LGHDT and YNNKEL (reference sequence). Trimming cost V 3 bases and J 4 bases, with 17 bases left between them. CDR3 loop: CASSQFTSPRADTQYF. The CDR3 DNA is TGTGCCAGCAGCCAGTTTACTAGCCCCCGAGCAGATACGCAGTATTTT.

In regard to this clonotype: The germline gene is not matched at one end of the junction; a read error may be the cause. V is TRBV7-9 and J is TRBJ2-4, with D unresolved. The CDR3 has 12 residues. Germline V CDR1 and CDR2: SEHNR, FQNEAQ (reference sequence). The CDR3 is CASSQSGDRVLF. In DNA form, the CDR3 reads TGTGCCAGCAGCCAGTCAGGAGACCGGGTTCTCTTC.

The chain is built from TRBV12-3 or TRBV12-4 and TRBJ1-1; D not resolved. V lost 3 bases, J lost 6 bases, and 11 bases lay in between. The CDR3 runs 13 residues. The CDR3 here is CASSFDLFSEAFF. In DNA form, the CDR3 reads TGTGCCAGCAGTTTCGACCTTTTCTCTGAAGCTTTCTTT.